The text below deals with one T cell receptor (beta chain). With 8 bases removed from V and 0 bases from J, the gap between germline ends came to 16 bases. This CDR3 is built from 15 residues. Germline V lookup: CDR1 MGHDK, CDR2 SYGVNS. This entry is derived from a study of cytomegalovirus exposure and HLA in healthy donors. Background on the study: Among about 179 million T cells, an earlier analysis found 117 million unique TCR beta sequences.

The PCR had 60 Vbeta and 13 Jbeta primers. Measured with immunoSEQ multiplex PCR; TCRdb has only the in-frame clones, and not every one. The table records around 150,000 clones, about 70% of them present only once. The chain carries TRBV25-1 and TRBJ1-2, with D maybe TRBD1 (5 bases). Material: PBMCs. The TCR originated in a woman under 30 in good health and CMV-seropositive. CDR3 bases: TGTGCCAGCTCAAGAGGCGGGGGAACTAACTATGGCTACACCTTC. This codes for CASSRGGGTNYGYTF.